What follows describes a single T cell receptor (beta chain). Its antigen remains unknown. The sample comes from a study of PD-1 blockade in mismatch repair-deficient tumors. Broader study findings: Tumor-resident clones, often absent from pretreatment blood, expanded after pembrolizumab and then contracted.

The table came from immunoSEQ multiplex PCR; TCRdb's copy has only in-frame clones and leaves some out. Here the sample spans approximately 40,000 clones, 75% to 85% being singletons. The TCR comes from an adult with mismatch repair-deficient cancer. Material: peripheral blood, obtained 4 weeks after starting pembrolizumab.

The CDR3 sequence: CASRNGGGSYEQYF. CDR3 nucleotides: TGTGCCAGCCGAAACGGGGGGGGATCCTACGAGCAGTACTTC. The chain carries TRBV2 and TRBJ2-7, with 8 bases aligning to TRBD2. V lost 8 bases to trimming and J lost 1 base; unmatched junction nucleotides: 7. The CDR3 has 14 amino acids. Germline V CDR1 and CDR2: SNHLY, FYNNEI.